These T cell receptor beta chains were read from a single sample in a study of T cell responses to AZD1222 COVID-19 vaccine. Assay used: immunoSEQ multiplex PCR; TCRdb lists only in-frame clones, some missing. The data hold about 130,000 clones, with about 90% observed a single time. The sequences come from peripheral blood, collected on day 0 of AZD1222 vaccination. The receptors were sampled from an adult in good health. CDR3s include the opening cysteine and the closing phenylalanine or tryptophan. Each record gives: D gene, clone size, J gene, V gene, CDR3 protein, CDR3 DNA. A D gene is named only where the DNA matches it firmly. Clone size is stated in some rows and not others, as once, few, many or a class when expanded.

NA | NA | TRBJ2-3 | TRBV19 | CASSPTAFTDTQYF | TGTGCCAGTAGTCCCACAGCCTTCACAGATACGCAGTATTTT
NA | NA | TRBJ1-4 | TRBV28 | CASSPTAGSITNEKLFF | TGTGCCAGCAGTCCCACGGCTGGTTCGATAACTAATGAAAAACTGTTTTTT
NA | NA | TRBJ1-1 | TRBV2 | CASNTGKSTEAFF | TGTGCCAGTAATACAGGGAAGTCAACTGAAGCTTTCTTT
NA | NA | TRBJ2-1 | TRBV7-7 | CASSLSGDGPTPYNEQFF | TGTGCCAGCAGCTTATCGGGAGACGGGCCGACCCCCTACAATGAGCAGTTCTTC
NA | NA | TRBJ2-7 | TRBV10-3 | CAISDPGANSYEQYF | TGTGCCATCAGTGACCCAGGGGCCAACTCCTACGAGCAGTACTTC
NA | few | TRBJ1-2 | TRBV6-5 | CASRTDSNYGYTF | TGTGCCAGCAGGACAGATTCTAACTATGGCTACACCTTC
TRBD2 | few | TRBJ2-1 | TRBV7-2 | CASSFSGSYNEQFF | TGTGCCAGCAGCTTTAGCGGGTCCTACAATGAGCAGTTCTTC
NA | NA | TRBJ1-3 | TRBV18 | CASSPGAGASSGNTIYF | TGTGCCAGCTCACCAGGTGCGGGGGCCTCCTCTGGAAACACCATATATTTT
TRBD2 | NA | TRBJ2-1 | TRBV24-1 | CATSDPGTSVRPSYNEQFF | TGTGCCACCAGTGACCCCGGGACTAGCGTACGCCCCTCCTACAATGAGCAGTTCTTC
TRBD1 | NA | TRBJ1-1 | TRBV9 | CASSGNRGMNTEAFF | TGTGCCAGCAGCGGGAACAGGGGAATGAACACTGAAGCTTTCTTT